What follows are 15 T cell receptor beta chains derived from one specimen sequenced in a study of cytomegalovirus exposure and HLA in healthy donors. Primers included in the PCR were 60 Vbeta and 13 Jbeta primers. Some clones are missing from TCRdb's copy, which holds only in-frame ones; the method was immunoSEQ multiplex PCR. The table records roughly 230,000 clones, roughly 81% of them present only once. Sequenced material: PBMCs. Receptor source: a girl aged 2 to 10 in good health and CMV-seronegative.

J is TRBJ2-5 and V is TRBV2; D perhaps matches TRBD1 (5 bases). V lost 8 bases and J 7 bases, leaving 14 bases between the germline ends. The germline CDR1 and CDR2 sequences are SNHLY and FYNNEI. This CDR3 spans 12 amino acids. The chain's CDR3 is CASGARLGTQYF. The DNA for the CDR3 is TGTGCCAGCGGGGCCCGATTGGGGACCCAGTACTTC.

The J gene is TRBJ2-1, the V gene TRBV2; 9 bases map to TRBD2. The V segment lost 5 bases and the J segment 3 bases; nucleotides outside the gene matches: 5. There are 15 residues in the CDR3. Germline CDR1 SNHLY, CDR2 FYNNEI. This chain's CDR3 is CASSSWREGYNEQFF. The CDR3 coding sequence is TGTGCCAGCAGTTCTTGGCGGGAGGGCTACAATGAGCAGTTCTTC.

This clone was observed once. The J gene is TRBJ2-2, the V gene TRBV4-1; no firm D call. Germline values: CDR1 MGHRA, CDR2 YSYEKL. The V gene lost 4 bases and the J gene lost 2 bases, with 8 bases spanning the gap. The CDR3 is 14 residues long. The DNA of the CDR3 is TGCGCCAGCAGCCCGTCCCTAAACACCGGGGAGCTGTTTTTT. It codes for CASSPSLNTGELFF.

This clone was recorded only once. This chain joins TRBV30 and TRBJ1-5; D perhaps matches TRBD1 (5 bases). V lost 2 bases, J lost 4 bases, and 9 bases lay in between. The CDR3 sequence is 13 residues long. Germline CDR1 and CDR2: GTSNPN and SVGIG (reference sequence). The CDR3, as DNA: TGTGCCTGGAGTCTCAGGGAAAATCAGCCCCAGCATTTT. It translates to CAWSLRENQPQHF.

This chain links TRBV27 with TRBJ2-1; 10 nucleotides align to TRBD2. The CDR3 consists of 15 residues. The V gene end was trimmed by 2 bases and the J gene end by 7 bases; junction bases not matched to a gene: 5. Germline assignment: CDR1 MNHEY and CDR2 SMNVEV (reference sequence). The CDR3 sequence is CASSLERGGLNEQFF. CDR3 DNA: TGTGCCAGCAGTTTAGAGCGGGGGGGCCTAAATGAGCAGTTCTTC.

The rearrangement links TRBV5-1 to TRBJ2-7; 12 bases map to TRBD2. The CDR3 has 19 amino acids. The V segment lost 0 bases and the J segment 5 bases; nucleotides outside the gene matches: 15. Germline values: CDR1 SGHRS, CDR2 YFSETQ. The CDR3 DNA reads as TGCGCCAGCAGCTTGGCCTCTAGTTACCCTCTAGCGGGGGGGGACGAGCAGTACTTC. Its protein product is CASSLASSYPLAGGDEQYF. The full variable domain, completed using reference TRBV5-1 and TRBJ2-7, is KAGVTQTPRYLIKTRGQQVTLSCSPISGHRSVSWYQQTPGQGLQFLFEYFSETQRNKGNFPGRFSGRQFSNSRSEMNVSTLELGDSALYLCASSLASSYPLAGGDEQYFGPGTRLTVT.

V and J are TRBV7-2 and TRBJ1-1; 9 nucleotides match TRBD1. Germline V lookup: CDR1 SGHTA, CDR2 FQGNSA. With 1 base clipped from V and 8 bases from J, the junction kept 5 bases outside the gene matches. This CDR3 is built from 14 residues. The CDR3 loop is CASSLVGQGGEAFF. In DNA, the CDR3 is TGTGCCAGCAGCTTAGTGGGACAGGGTGGGGAAGCTTTCTTT.

The rearrangement joins TRBV2 to TRBJ2-3, with D maybe TRBD2 (6 bases). The germline V gene encodes CDR1 SNHLY and CDR2 FYNNEI. This CDR3 comprises 13 residues. V was cut by 11 bases and J by 0 bases, with 12 bases left in between. The CDR3 protein is CAGSGTSTDTQYF. DNA for the CDR3: TGTGCCGGATCCGGGACTAGCACAGATACGCAGTATTTT.

The CDR3 here is CAISDLTRSSTDTQYF. The CDR3 nucleotides are TGTGCCATCAGTGACCTCACACGCTCTAGCACAGATACGCAGTATTTT. The V and J genes are TRBV10-3 and TRBJ2-3; D is undetermined. V shed 3 bases and J shed 0 bases, with 13 bases lying between them. CDR1 is ENHRY and CDR2 is SYGVKD in the germline V gene. The CDR3 runs to 16 residues.

This clone occurred a few times. The chain employs TRBV11-3 and TRBJ2-3, with 12 bases that match TRBD1. Germline CDR1 reads SGHNT; CDR2 reads YENEEA. V shed 3 bases and J 3 bases; nucleotides not matched to a gene: 4. This CDR3 is built from 16 residues. CDR3 nucleotides: TGTGCCAGCAGCTTGGGACAGGGGGCGGGAACAGATACGCAGTATTTT. Translating it yields CASSLGQGAGTDTQYF.

V is TRBV5-6 and J is TRBJ2-5; tentatively, D is TRBD2 (5 bases). This CDR3 comprises 14 residues. Germline V gene data show CDR1 as SGHDT and CDR2 as YYEEEE. The ends were cut back, 4 bases at V and 3 bases at J, with 13 bases in the middle. The CDR3 here is CASSLGSAEETQYF. The CDR3 DNA reads TGTGCCAGCAGCCTTGGGAGCGCAGAAGAGACCCAGTACTTC.

The chain is built from TRBV18 and TRBJ2-7; TRBD2 is a possible D gene (6 bases). Germline V CDR1 and CDR2: KGHSH, LQKENI. This CDR3 is built from 14 residues. V lost 0 bases, J lost 1 base, and 7 bases lay in between. DNA of the CDR3: TGTGCCAGCTCACCACCCGGGACTTCCTACGAGCAGTACTTC. It yields the protein CASSPPGTSYEQYF.

The CDR3 loop reads CASSKSPGGYNRVGSYEQYF. DNA for the CDR3: TGTGCCAGCAGCAAAAGTCCCGGGGGGTACAACCGGGTGGGTTCTTACGAGCAGTACTTC. This chain uses TRBV21-1 with TRBJ2-7; the tabulated D call, TRBD2, remains unverified against the DNA. TRBV21-1 is a recognized pseudogene. The CDR3 spans 20 residues.

V is TRBV2 and J is TRBJ2-2; D is unresolved. The length of the CDR3 is 15 residues. Trimming cost V 4 bases and J 1 base, with 10 bases left between them. Germline CDR1 reads SNHLY; CDR2 reads FYNNEI. The CDR3 loop is CASSGLLKNTGELFF. CDR3 bases: TGTGCCAGCAGTGGTTTACTAAAGAACACCGGGGAGCTGTTTTTT.

V usage is TRBV9 and J usage is TRBJ1-2, with no clear D. This CDR3 is 14 amino acids long. Germline V gene sequence: CDR1 SGDLS, CDR2 YYNGEE. V lost 0 bases to trimming and J lost 7 bases, with 13 bases between them. CDR3: CASSVGVSAGGYTF. The CDR3 DNA sequence: TGTGCCAGCAGCGTAGGCGTTTCAGCGGGTGGCTACACCTTC.